One sample yielded the 26 T cell receptor beta chains listed below, sequenced in a study of cytomegalovirus exposure and HLA in healthy donors. The PCR used 60 Vbeta and 13 Jbeta primers. Produced via immunoSEQ multiplex PCR; TCRdb's table is partial and in-frame only. The sample consists of about 120,000 clones, about 74% of them appearing once. Sequenced: PBMCs. The receptors come from a female donor in good health and CMV-seronegative.

The chain links TRBV7-6 to TRBJ2-2; 10 bases map to TRBD1. J was trimmed by 1 base and V by 5 bases; bases with no gene match: 4. The CDR3 spans 16 residues. Germline V gene sequence: CDR1 SGHVS, CDR2 FNYEAQ. CDR3 sequence reads: CASSLGQGGNTGELFF. The CDR3 DNA reads TGTGCCAGCAGCCTCGGACAGGGGGGGAACACCGGGGAGCTGTTTTTT.

The DNA for the CDR3 is TGTGCCAGCAGCTCCGGACAGGGGGTAAAGGAGACCCAGTACTTC. This sequence encodes CASSSGQGVKETQYF. The V gene is TRBV13, the J gene TRBJ2-5; TRBD1 matches at 10 bases. This CDR3 comprises 15 residues. Trimming cost V 4 bases and J 5 bases; bases outside gene matches: 7. Per the germline V gene, CDR1 is PRHDT and CDR2 is FYEKMQ (reference sequence).

This clone was detected only a few times. The J gene is TRBJ2-1, the V gene TRBV9, with 7 nucleotides matching TRBD1. The CDR3 covers 15 residues. The junction had 7 bases not matched to a gene; V was cut back by 0 bases and J by 7 bases. Looked up from germline, CDR1 is SGDLS and CDR2 is YYNGEE. CDR3 residues: CASSVGLKQGNEQFF. The CDR3 coding sequence is TGTGCCAGCAGCGTAGGTCTAAAACAGGGGAATGAGCAGTTCTTC.

The chain has TRBV9 and TRBJ1-2, with D possibly matching TRBD1 (6 bases). This CDR3 is 16 amino acids long. Trimming removed 4 bases from V and 4 bases from J, with 20 bases in between. The germline V gene has CDR1 SGDLS and CDR2 YYNGEE. CDR3 residues: CASSYRTVPRLYGYTF. The CDR3 nucleotides are TGTGCCAGCAGCTACCGGACAGTCCCGAGACTCTATGGCTACACCTTC.

V gene TRBV2 combines with J gene TRBJ1-1; tentatively, D is TRBD1 (6 bases). From germline, CDR1 is SNHLY and CDR2 FYNNEI. The CDR3 consists of 15 residues. V lost 4 bases, J lost 0 bases, and 12 bases lay in between. CDR3 amino acids: CASSGTAPLNTEAFF. CDR3 in DNA: TGTGCCAGCAGTGGGACAGCTCCTTTGAACACTGAAGCTTTCTTT.

The rearrangement links TRBV29-1 to TRBJ2-5; D possibly corresponds to TRBD1 (6 bases). This CDR3 region has 12 residues. The V gene lost 3 bases and the J gene lost 4 bases, with 9 bases spanning the gap. Germline loops: CDR1 SQVTM, CDR2 ANQGSEA. The CDR3 DNA is TGCAGCGTTGAGCCAGGGGTAGAGACCCAGTACTTC. Protein sequence: CSVEPGVETQYF.

In its sample, this clone was seen once. The gene calls are TRBV7-9 and TRBJ2-7, with D hard to call. Trimming left V 1 base short and J 5 bases short, with 3 bases between. CDR3 length: 11 residues. Germline-derived CDR1 and CDR2 are SEHNR and FQNEAQ (reference sequence). CDR3 nucleotides: TGTGCCAGCAGCTTAGATAACGAGCAGTACTTC. This encodes CASSLDNEQYF.

The V call is TRBV19, the J call TRBJ1-2, with D perhaps matching TRBD1 (6 bases). The CDR3 runs to 13 residues. V was clipped by 6 bases and J by 6 bases, with 14 bases between them. Germline CDR1 reads LNHDA; CDR2 reads SQIVND (reference sequence). The CDR3 DNA reads as TGTGCCAGTAGACGCCAGGGGAAGGATGGCTACACCTTC. As protein: CASRRQGKDGYTF.

This clone was counted a few times. The chain couples TRBV2 to TRBJ1-1; D gene unclear. V lost 8 bases and J 0 bases, leaving 16 bases between the germline ends. The CDR3 spans 15 residues. The germline V gene encodes CDR1 SNHLY and CDR2 FYNNEI. The CDR3 reads CASVVAASMNTEAFF. The CDR3 DNA is TGTGCCAGCGTTGTGGCAGCTAGCATGAACACTGAAGCTTTCTTT. Based on the CDR3 plus reference TRBV2 and TRBJ1-1, the full variable domain is EPEVTQTPSHQVTQMGQEVILRCVPISNHLYFYWYRQILGQKVEFLVSFYNNEISEKSEIFDDQFSVERPDGSNFTLKIRSTKLEDSAMYFCASVVAASMNTEAFFGQGTRLTVV.

Remarks on this clone: Other DNA sequences in the sample encode the same CDR3. The chain has TRBV7-9 and TRBJ1-2; D unclear. V lost 3 bases and J lost 4, with 3 bases in between. There are 11 residues in the CDR3. Germline CDR1 SEHNR, CDR2 FQNEAQ (reference sequence). The CDR3 region is CASSLSYGYTF. The CDR3 bases are TGTGCCAGCAGCTTGAGCTATGGCTACACCTTC.

This chain connects TRBV6-5 to TRBJ2-3, with D unresolved. Trimming left V 9 bases short and J 1 base short, with 5 bases between. The germline V gene encodes CDR1 MNHEY and CDR2 SVGAGI. The CDR3 covers 11 residues. CDR3 bases: TGTGCCAGTCAGGGCACAGATACGCAGTATTTT. Translated: CASQGTDTQYF.

This rearrangement joins TRBV6-5 to TRBJ2-3; tentative D call: TRBD1 (5 bases). The CDR3 has 14 amino acids. The ends were cut back, 0 bases at V and 4 bases at J, with 8 bases in the middle. Germline V gene sequence: CDR1 MNHEY, CDR2 SVGAGI. The chain's CDR3 is CASSYSPGPDTQYF. CDR3 bases: TGTGCCAGCAGTTACTCGCCAGGGCCAGATACGCAGTATTTT.

This clone was counted a few times. Other DNA sequences in the sample encode the same CDR3. The chain recombines TRBV6-5 with TRBJ1-2, with a tentative D call TRBD1 (6 bases). V lost 8 bases and J lost 6, with 16 bases in between. CDR1 is MNHEY, CDR2 SVGAGI, per germline. CDR3 size: 13 residues. The CDR3 nucleotides read TGTGCCAGCCGTACCGGGACAAGACATGGCTACACCTTC. This encodes CASRTGTRHGYTF.

The chain is built from TRBV10-3 and TRBJ1-1, with D perhaps matching TRBD1 (6 bases). Looked up from germline, CDR1 is ENHRY and CDR2 is SYGVKD. CDR3 length equals 12 residues. Trimming shortened V by 10 bases and J by 1 base, and 10 bases separated the two germline ends. In nucleotides, the CDR3 is TGTGCCAGCGGACAGCCGAACACTGAAGCTTTCTTT. This encodes CASGQPNTEAFF.

The gene calls are TRBV28 and TRBJ1-6; tentative D call: TRBD1 (5 bases). Germline CDR1 and CDR2: MDHEN and SYDVKM. The CDR3 totals 16 residues. Trimming cost V 6 bases and J 0 bases, with 12 bases left between them. CDR3 amino acids: CASRGDSGSYNSPLHF. The CDR3 DNA reads as TGTGCCAGCAGAGGGGACTCCGGCTCCTATAATTCACCCCTCCACTTT.

CDR3 protein: CASSSPRGVPYNEQFF. DNA of the CDR3: TGTGCCAGCAGCTCCCCGCGCGGGGTCCCCTACAATGAGCAGTTCTTC. V usage is TRBV11-2 and J usage is TRBJ2-1; tentatively, D is TRBD2 (6 bases). The germline V gene encodes CDR1 SGHAT and CDR2 FQNNGV. The CDR3 spans 16 residues. V lost 4 bases and J lost 2, with 15 bases in between.

The chain couples TRBV30 to TRBJ2-2; D is possibly TRBD1 (6 bases). Trimming pared 5 bases from V and 2 bases from J, leaving 9 bases between. Germline V gene lookup returns CDR1 GTSNPN and CDR2 SVGIG (reference sequence). The CDR3 sequence is 13 residues long. CDR3 in DNA: TGTGCCTGGCGCAGGGGTAACACCGGGGAGCTGTTTTTT. Protein product: CAWRRGNTGELFF.

The chain combines TRBV7-8 with TRBJ2-3; 8 bases are a match to TRBD2. CDR3 length: 16 residues. Unmatched junction bases numbered 9, after V lost 3 bases and J lost 4 bases. Looked up from germline, CDR1 is SGHVS and CDR2 is FQNEAQ. For the CDR3, the DNA is TGTGCCAGCAGCTTCCGGACTAGCTTCTCCGCAGATACGCAGTATTTT. It translates to CASSFRTSFSADTQYF. Full variable domain (rest looked up from reference TRBV7-8 and TRBJ2-3): GAGVSQSPRYKVAKRGQDVALRCDPISGHVSLFWYQQALGQGPEFLTYFQNEAQLDKSGLPSDRFFAERPEGSVSTLKIQRTQQEDSAVYLCASSFRTSFSADTQYFGPGTRLTVL.

In DNA form, the CDR3 reads TGTGCCAGCAGCCAAGCGGGGGAGCAAGAGACCCAGTACTTC. Translation: CASSQAGEQETQYF. This chain joins TRBV14 and TRBJ2-5, with a possible D match to TRBD2 (6 bases). Trimming left V 1 base short and J 2 bases short, with 8 bases between. Germline CDR1 reads SGHDN; CDR2 reads FVKESK. There are 14 residues in the CDR3.

V and J are TRBV27 and TRBJ2-1, with TRBD2 identical over 7 bases. CDR1 and CDR2 (germline): MNHEY, SMNVEV (reference sequence). The CDR3 covers 17 residues. V lost 4 bases, J lost 8 bases, and 17 bases stayed unmatched. The CDR3: CASSSLPGLPGLDEQFF. CDR3 DNA sequence: TGTGCCAGCAGTTCGCTTCCGGGACTACCCGGGTTAGATGAGCAGTTCTTC.

The chain is built from TRBV5-6 and TRBJ1-1; 9 bases are a match to TRBD1. The CDR3 runs to 14 residues. Germline lookup yields CDR1 SGHDT and CDR2 YYEEEE. With 4 bases clipped from V and 6 bases from J, the junction kept 7 bases outside the gene matches. The CDR3 loop is CASSGGTGSSEAFF. CDR3 coding DNA: TGTGCCAGCAGCGGAGGGACAGGGTCCTCTGAAGCTTTCTTT. Full variable domain (remainder filled in from reference TRBV5-6 and TRBJ1-1): DAGVTQSPTHLIKTRGQQVTLRCSPKSGHDTVSWYQQALGQGPQFIFQYYEEEERQRGNFPDRFSGHQFPNYSSELNVNALLLGDSALYLCASSGGTGSSEAFFGQGTRLTVV.

This chain joins TRBV29-1 and TRBJ1-1, with D possibly matching TRBD1 (5 bases). The CDR3 runs 13 residues. The germline CDR1 and CDR2 sequences are SQVTM and ANQGSEA. With 7 bases removed from V and 0 bases from J, the gap between germline ends came to 12 bases. CDR3 DNA: TGCAGCGCCGGGGGACGGATGAACACTGAAGCTTTCTTT. This sequence encodes CSAGGRMNTEAFF.

The chain carries TRBV30 and TRBJ2-3; D is possibly TRBD1 (6 bases). CDR3 length: 10 amino acids. Germline V gene lookup returns CDR1 GTSNPN and CDR2 SVGIG (reference sequence). V lost 5 bases to trimming and J lost 9 bases, with 9 bases between them. The CDR3 protein is CAWGGLTQYF. CDR3 nucleotides: TGTGCCTGGGGGGGCTTGACGCAGTATTTT.

The chain couples TRBV19 to TRBJ1-2; 7 nucleotides agree with TRBD1. Losses at the gene ends were 5 bases for V and 4 bases for J; bases not matched to a gene: 4. CDR1 and CDR2 from the germline V gene are LNHDA and SQIVND (reference sequence). The CDR3 covers 13 residues. The CDR3: CASSPQGRYGYTF. In nucleotides, the CDR3 is TGTGCCAGTAGTCCACAGGGGCGCTATGGCTACACCTTC. The full variable domain, rest sourced from reference TRBV19 and TRBJ1-2, is DGGITQSPKYLFRKEGQNVTLSCEQNLNHDAMYWYRQDPGQGLRLIYYSQIVNDFQKGDIAEGYSVSREKKESFPLTVTSAQKNPTAFYLCASSPQGRYGYTFGSGTRLTVV.

The chain is built from TRBV7-6 and TRBJ2-6; D possibly corresponds to TRBD1 (6 bases). This CDR3 is 16 amino acids long. V shed 5 bases and J shed 0 bases, with 11 bases lying between them. Germline V gene data show CDR1 as SGHVS and CDR2 as FNYEAQ. CDR3 DNA sequence: TGTGCCAGCAGCGGGACATTTAGCTCTGGGGCCAACGTCCTGACTTTC. This gives the protein CASSGTFSSGANVLTF.

V usage is TRBV18 and J usage is TRBJ1-2; TRBD1 agrees at 10 bases. With V trimmed by 3 bases and J by 6 bases, 10 bases remained unmatched. Germline V gives CDR1 KGHSH, CDR2 LQKENI. CDR3 length equals 16 residues. The CDR3 loop reads CASSPITGTGEDGYTF. As DNA, the CDR3 is TGTGCCAGCTCACCGATAACCGGGACAGGGGAGGATGGCTACACCTTC.